The 23 T cell receptor beta chains reported below all come from one sample, sequenced in a study of blood T cell repertoires in COVID-19 (dated by TCRdb to 2020 to 2022). The protocol used for the library was the immunoSEQ multiplex PCR assay. The source is immuneACCESS, and TCRdb retained only in-frame sequences with V and J called. Part of the clones is not carried over; for the studies checked, unresolved V genes explain less than half of this, and the remainder is unexplained. The sample includes about 48,000 clones, with approximately 80% observed a single time. The ten largest make up less than 20% of the sample. The source material was peripheral blood. The origin of the receptors is a human donor with active or convalescent COVID-19. The donor label of this sample is uncertain.

The chain links TRBV3-1 (or the pseudogene TRBV3-2) to TRBJ2-4; 7 bases are shared with TRBD1. Trimming cost V 5 bases and J 3 bases; bases outside gene matches: 4. Per the germline V gene, CDR1 is LGHDT and CDR2 is YNNKEL (reference sequence). CDR3 length: 14 residues. CDR3 residues: CASSWRQGKNIQYF. CDR3 coding DNA: TGTGCCAGCAGCTGGCGACAGGGCAAAAACATTCAGTACTTC.

This chain links TRBV19 with TRBJ2-7, with D tentatively TRBD2 (6 bases). Trimming removed 1 base at V and 4 bases at J, with 17 bases between. This CDR3 is built from 16 residues. The germline V gene has CDR1 LNHDA and CDR2 SQIVND (reference sequence). The CDR3 region has the DNA TGTGCCAGTAGTATAGGCGGGATCTCCCCCTTTTACGAGCAGTACTTC. Translating gives CASSIGGISPFYEQYF.

Only one count was recorded for this clone. V is TRBV3-1 (or the pseudogene TRBV3-2) and J is TRBJ1-5; TRBD1 aligns across 7 bases. Trimming cost V 4 bases and J 7 bases; bases outside gene matches: 4. Germline V gene lookup returns CDR1 LGHDT and CDR2 YNNKEL (reference sequence). CDR3 length: 13 residues. The CDR3 spells CASSPDRVQPQHF. CDR3 DNA: TGTGCCAGCAGCCCTGACAGGGTCCAGCCCCAGCATTTT.

The chain carries TRBV4-1 and TRBJ2-3, with TRBD1 identical over 10 bases. This CDR3 has 16 amino acids. CDR1 and CDR2 from the germline V gene are MGHRA and YSYEKL. V was clipped by 1 base and J by 1 base; unmatched bases: 2. The DNA for the CDR3 is TGCGCCAGCAGCCAAGGAGGGACAGGGGGCACAGATACGCAGTATTTT. This codes for CASSQGGTGGTDTQYF.

The genes are TRBV24-1 and TRBJ1-3; 11 nucleotides agree with TRBD1. Germline V lookup: CDR1 KGHDR, CDR2 SFDVKD. V lost 9 bases, J lost 0 bases, and 12 bases stayed unmatched. The CDR3 is 18 amino acids. CDR3 nucleotides: TGTGCCACCGCCGGAAGGACAGGGGGCGAAGGCTCTGGAAACACCATATATTTT. Protein sequence: CATAGRTGGEGSGNTIYF.

Details on this clone: A junction boundary mismatches the germline segment, possibly from a read error. The J gene is TRBJ2-3, the V gene TRBV19, with D possibly being TRBD1 (5 bases). Germline CDR1 and CDR2: LNHDA and SQIVND (reference sequence). The CDR3 spans 16 residues. CDR3 protein: CASSIGARATSDTHYF. CDR3 nucleotides: TGTGCCAGTAGTATAGGTGCCAGGGCGACCTCCGATACGCATTATTTT.

The chain links TRBV7-6 to TRBJ2-3; TRBD2 matches 8 bases. With V trimmed by 5 bases and J by 0 bases, 4 bases remained unmatched. CDR1 SGHVS and CDR2 FNYEAQ come from the germline V gene. This CDR3 is 15 amino acids long. The CDR3 spells CASSATSASTDTQYF. The DNA of the CDR3 is TGTGCCAGCAGCGCGACTAGCGCAAGCACAGATACGCAGTATTTT.

The chain carries TRBV30 and TRBJ1-2; weak D call: TRBD1 (5 bases). Trimming took 1 base from V and 2 from J, leaving 14 bases between them. The CDR3 runs to 15 residues. Germline V lookup: CDR1 GTSNPN, CDR2 SVGIG (reference sequence). The CDR3 DNA reads TGTGCCTGGAGTGCACGGGGGTCAACGAACTATGGCTACACCTTC. Its translation is CAWSARGSTNYGYTF.

This clone was found a few times. The CDR3, as DNA: TGTGCCAGCAGCGAAAGGGGACAGCCCGAGCAGTACTTC. This sequence encodes CASSERGQPEQYF. This chain connects TRBV7-8 to TRBJ2-7; 7 positions match TRBD1. Germline V CDR1 and CDR2: SGHVS, FQNEAQ. The CDR3 loop spans 13 amino acids. Trimming cost V 5 bases and J 6 bases; bases outside gene matches: 7. Filled out from reference TRBV7-8 and TRBJ2-7, the complete variable domain reads GAGVSQSPRYKVAKRGQDVALRCDPISGHVSLFWYQQALGQGPEFLTYFQNEAQLDKSGLPSDRFFAERPEGSVSTLKIQRTQQEDSAVYLCASSERGQPEQYFGPGTRLTVT.

The genes are TRBV14 and TRBJ2-3; 7 nucleotides align to TRBD2. Germline CDR1 SGHDN, CDR2 FVKESK. This CDR3 is 14 amino acids long. V lost 7 bases, J lost 0 bases, and 4 bases stayed unmatched. The CDR3 DNA reads as TGTGCCAGCAACCCAGCGGGAAGCACAGATACGCAGTATTTT. This gives the protein CASNPAGSTDTQYF.

The chain links TRBV7-9 to TRBJ2-7; D is perhaps TRBD1 (6 bases). The CDR3 contains 14 residues. The V end lost 2 bases, the J end lost 2 bases, and 10 bases lay between the germline ends. Germline lookup yields CDR1 SEHNR and CDR2 FQNEAQ (reference sequence). CDR3 protein: CASSLMQGTYEQYF. The CDR3 DNA is TGTGCCAGCAGCTTAATGCAGGGGACCTACGAGCAGTACTTC.

This sequence joins TRBV11-2 and TRBJ2-3; 8 bases fit TRBD1. CDR1 and CDR2 from the germline V gene are SGHAT and FQNNGV. CDR3 length: 15 residues. The V and J ends lost 5 bases and 6 bases, in that order; junction bases with no gene match: 10. The CDR3 loop reads CASSLGQGEWDTQYF. DNA for the CDR3: TGTGCCAGCAGCCTCGGACAGGGTGAATGGGATACGCAGTATTTT. The full variable domain, rest sourced from reference TRBV11-2 and TRBJ2-3, is EAGVAQSPRYKIIEKRQSVAFWCNPISGHATLYWYQQILGQGPKLLIQFQNNGVVDDSQLPKDRFSAERLKGVDSTLKIQPAKLEDSAVYLCASSLGQGEWDTQYFGPGTRLTVL.

V usage is TRBV5-1 and J usage is TRBJ2-3, with a possible D match to TRBD2 (7 bases). Trimming took 0 bases from V and 4 from J, leaving 12 bases between them. Germline V gene data show CDR1 as SGHRS and CDR2 as YFSETQ. CDR3 length: 15 residues. For the CDR3, the DNA is TGCGCCAGCAGCTTGGATAGGGGGGGCGCAGATACGCAGTATTTT. Residues: CASSLDRGGADTQYF.

V gene TRBV19 combines with J gene TRBJ2-1, with 10 bases fitting TRBD2. Looked up from germline, CDR1 is LNHDA and CDR2 is SQIVND (reference sequence). The CDR3 sequence is 17 residues long. V gave up 3 bases and J gave up 7 bases; unmatched junction bases: 12. The CDR3: CASSIPSSGSSRNEQFF. CDR3 DNA sequence: TGTGCCAGTAGTATTCCATCTAGCGGGAGCTCAAGGAATGAGCAGTTCTTC.

V gene TRBV9 combines with J gene TRBJ2-3; tentatively, D is TRBD1 (6 bases). CDR3 length: 16 residues. Germline CDR1 is SGDLS and CDR2 is YYNGEE. V was pared by 3 bases and J by 4 bases, with 18 bases between. CDR3 DNA: TGTGCCAGCAGCGCGGAGTGGGGGCCAGAGCCAGATACGCAGTATTTT. Residues: CASSAEWGPEPDTQYF.

J is TRBJ2-5 and V is TRBV9; 8 positions agree with TRBD1. The CDR3 runs to 16 residues. Germline V gene lookup returns CDR1 SGDLS and CDR2 YYNGEE. Losses at the gene ends were 3 bases for V and 5 bases for J; bases not matched to a gene: 12. CDR3 loop: CASSARAGQGLETQYF. The CDR3 DNA reads TGTGCCAGCAGCGCCAGGGCTGGACAGGGCTTGGAGACCCAGTACTTC.

The chain links TRBV28 to TRBJ1-1; tentative D call: TRBD1 (5 bases). The CDR3 contains 16 residues. V lost 6 bases and J 1 base, leaving 18 bases between the germline ends. Germline loops: CDR1 MDHEN, CDR2 SYDVKM. The CDR3 loop reads CASSLGLGEGNTEAFF. CDR3 DNA: TGTGCCAGCAGCCTAGGGCTGGGGGAGGGGAACACTGAAGCTTTCTTT.

V usage is TRBV6-5 and J usage is TRBJ1-2; 9 positions agree with TRBD1. The length of the CDR3 is 15 residues. Germline V CDR1 and CDR2: MNHEY, SVGAGI. J was trimmed by 6 bases and V by 5 bases; bases with no gene match: 10. The CDR3 DNA sequence: TGTGCCAGCAGTCCTGACAGGGGGAGGTTAAATGGCTACACCTTC. This translates into CASSPDRGRLNGYTF.

The genes are TRBV28 and TRBJ1-2, with a weak D call TRBD1 (5 bases). CDR1 MDHEN and CDR2 SYDVKM come from the germline V gene. The CDR3 is 14 amino acids. The germline V and J ends were trimmed by 1 base and 0 bases, with 6 bases remaining between them. Here the CDR3 reads CASSLSGANYGYTF. CDR3 bases: TGTGCCAGCAGTTTATCGGGGGCTAACTATGGCTACACCTTC.

J is TRBJ2-2 and V is TRBV19, with 9 bases fitting TRBD2. Germline CDR1 and CDR2: LNHDA and SQIVND (reference sequence). V lost 7 bases and J lost 5; bases outside the gene matches: 5. This CDR3 contains 14 residues. CDR3: CASNSGRMTGELFF. The CDR3 DNA follows: TGTGCCAGTAATAGCGGGAGAATGACCGGGGAGCTGTTTTTT.

The chain combines TRBV11-3 with TRBJ2-1, with TRBD2 matching 7 bases. The junction had 12 bases not matched to a gene; V was cut back by 5 bases and J by 8 bases. Germline loops: CDR1 SGHNT, CDR2 YENEEA. CDR3 length: 15 amino acids. In DNA, the CDR3 is TGTGCCAGCAGCAGGGGCGGGAGCTTCCGCGATGAGCAGTTCTTC. Residues: CASSRGGSFRDEQFF.

The V call is TRBV4-3, the J call TRBJ1-5, with D perhaps matching TRBD1 (5 bases). V lost 3 bases and J lost 3, with 12 bases in between. The length of the CDR3 is 15 residues. The germline gives CDR1 LGHNA, CDR2 YSLEER. The DNA of the CDR3 is TGCGCCAGCAGCCAGGAAGACAGATTCAATCAGCCCCAGCATTTT. Amino acids: CASSQEDRFNQPQHF.

This clone was detected ten times or more. The chain joins TRBV5-4 to TRBJ1-2; the D is unclear. Germline values: CDR1 SGHNT, CDR2 YYREEE (reference sequence). With 6 bases removed from V and 12 bases from J, the gap between germline ends came to 18 bases. This CDR3 is built from 12 residues. CDR3: CASNLIGEADTF. The DNA of the CDR3 is TGTGCCAGCAACCTGATTGGGGAGGCCGACACCTTC.